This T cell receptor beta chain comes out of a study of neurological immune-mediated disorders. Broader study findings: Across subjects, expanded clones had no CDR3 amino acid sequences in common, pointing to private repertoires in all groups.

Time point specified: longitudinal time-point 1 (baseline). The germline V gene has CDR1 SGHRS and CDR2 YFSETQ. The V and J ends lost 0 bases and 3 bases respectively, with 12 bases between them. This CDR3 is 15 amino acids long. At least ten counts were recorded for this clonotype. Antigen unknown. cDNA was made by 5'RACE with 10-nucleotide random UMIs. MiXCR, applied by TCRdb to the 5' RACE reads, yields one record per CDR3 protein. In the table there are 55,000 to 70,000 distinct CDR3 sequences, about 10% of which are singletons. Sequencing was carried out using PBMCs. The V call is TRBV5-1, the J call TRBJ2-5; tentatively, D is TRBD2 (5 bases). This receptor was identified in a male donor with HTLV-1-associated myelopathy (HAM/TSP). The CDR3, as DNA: TGCGCCAGCAGCTTGGCGCCGGGGAGTGAAGAGACCCAGTACTTC. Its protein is CASSLAPGSEETQYF.